These T cell receptor beta chains were read from a single sample in a study of cytomegalovirus exposure and HLA in healthy donors. Using immunoSEQ multiplex PCR, the repertoire was profiled, and TCRdb retains in-frame clones only, with some absent. The repertoire holds over 75,000 clones, less than 10% seen once, with 5.1% in the top ten. Material: PBMCs. Receptor source: a man over 45 in good health and CMV-seropositive. The CDR3 runs from the conserved cysteine through the conserved F or W. Fields, in order: J gene, D gene, V gene, clone size, CDR3 length, CDR3 protein, CDR3 DNA. The D gene is left open where the match is weak. Clone size is stated in some rows and not others, as once, few, many or a class when expanded.

TRBJ2-7,TRBD2,TRBV27,few,16,CASSLGTSGRKNEQYF,TGTGCCAGCAGTTTAGGGACTAGCGGGAGGAAAAACGAGCAGTACTTC
TRBJ1-3,.,TRBV9,.,14,CASSVEPVRNTIYF,TGTGCCAGCAGCGTAGAACCGGTGAGAAACACCATATATTTT
TRBJ2-1,.,TRBV5-1,few,15,CASSDRDPRYNEQFF,TGCGCCAGCAGCGATCGGGATCCCCGGTACAATGAGCAGTTCTTC
TRBJ1-2,.,TRBV28,.,14,CASSPPTGGYGYTF,TGTGCCAGCAGCCCTCCCACGGGGGGGTATGGCTACACCTTC
TRBJ1-2,TRBD1,TRBV4-2,once,17,CASSREKRTGGDYGYTF,TGTGCCAGCAGCCGAGAAAAAAGGACAGGGGGCGACTATGGCTACACCTTC
TRBJ1-4,.,TRBV28,.,15,CASSFVPGQNEKLFF,TGTGCCAGCAGTTTCGTTCCAGGGCAAAATGAAAAACTGTTTTTT
TRBJ1-1,TRBD1,TRBV28,few,15,CASIRQGAGRTEAFF,TGTGCCAGCATCCGACAGGGGGCGGGTAGGACTGAAGCTTTCTTT
TRBJ2-5,TRBD1,TRBV5-5,.,13,CASSLQGPGTQYF,TGTGCCAGCAGCTTACAGGGGCCGGGGACCCAGTACTTC
TRBJ2-1,TRBD2,TRBV6-1,few,16,CASSGGTSGSYNEQFF,TGTGCCAGCAGTGGCGGGACTAGCGGTTCCTACAATGAGCAGTTCTTC
TRBJ1-2,.,TRBV4-1,few,15,CASSQSGGSGYGYTF,TGCGCCAGCAGCCAATCGGGCGGGTCGGGGTATGGCTACACCTTC
TRBJ2-6,TRBD1,TRBV6-1,.,15,CASRTGGTGANVLTF,TGTGCCAGCCGGACAGGGGGCACTGGGGCCAACGTCCTGACTTTC
TRBJ1-1,.,TRBV6-5,many,15,CASSRGREMNTEAFF,TGTGCCAGCAGCAGAGGGAGGGAAATGAACACTGAAGCTTTCTTT
TRBJ1-6,TRBD1,TRBV7-9,.,14,CASSFGTGVSPLHF,TGTGCCAGCAGCTTTGGGACAGGGGTTTCACCCCTCCACTTT
TRBJ2-7,TRBD1,TRBV2,few,14,CASSRDRGPYEQYF,TGTGCCAGTAGCCGGGACAGGGGACCCTACGAGCAGTACTTC
TRBJ1-1,TRBD1,TRBV28,few,16,CASSLLGTGKNTEAFF,TGTGCCAGCAGTTTATTGGGGACAGGGAAGAACACTGAAGCTTTCTTT
TRBJ2-1,TRBD1,TRBV5-1,.,17,CASSLLTGWASYNEQFF,TGCGCCAGCAGCCTATTGACAGGGTGGGCATCCTACAATGAGCAGTTCTTC
TRBJ1-1,.,TRBV27,.,14,CASSLGPRWAEAFF,TGTGCCAGCAGTTTAGGGCCCCGGTGGGCTGAAGCTTTCTTT
TRBJ1-5,TRBD1,TRBV28,.,16,CASSPQGTARGQPQHF,TGTGCCAGCAGTCCCCAAGGGACAGCAAGAGGGCAGCCCCAGCATTTT
TRBJ2-7,TRBD2,TRBV4-2,few,18,CASSQAWTSGMGSYEQYF,TGTGCCAGCAGCCAAGCTTGGACTAGCGGGATGGGGTCCTACGAGCAGTACTTC
TRBJ2-7,.,TRBV7-9,.,14,CASSPRLESYEQYF,TGTGCCAGCAGCCCGAGACTAGAATCCTACGAGCAGTACTTC
TRBJ2-7,TRBD1,TRBV6-5,.,14,CASSKQGANGEQYF,TGTGCCAGCAGCAAACAGGGGGCTAATGGCGAGCAGTACTTC
TRBJ2-5,.,TRBV5-8,.,15,CASSSRRVVQETQYF,TGTGCCAGCAGCAGTAGACGGGTCGTACAAGAGACCCAGTACTTC
TRBJ2-3,.,TRBV29-1,.,13,CSVERGGTDTQYF,TGCAGCGTTGAACGGGGAGGCACAGATACGCAGTATTTT
TRBJ1-5,TRBD1,TRBV28,.,15,CASRWGTGADQPQHF,TGTGCCAGCAGGTGGGGAACAGGGGCGGATCAGCCCCAGCATTTT
TRBJ1-2,TRBD1,TRBV19,.,16,CASRVGTGPVNYGYTF,TGTGCCAGTAGGGTCGGGACAGGGCCTGTAAACTATGGCTACACCTTC
TRBJ1-1,.,TRBV6-1,few,13,CASSDQLNTEAFF,TGTGCCAGCAGTGATCAGTTGAACACTGAAGCTTTCTTT